The 11 T cell receptor beta chains given below trace back to one sample, sequenced in a study of blood T cell repertoires in COVID-19. The method was immunoSEQ multiplex PCR; TCRdb's version includes in-frame clones alone and lacks a portion of them. The data hold 100,000 or so clones, with 85% to 90% observed a single time. Input material: peripheral blood. These receptors all stem from a man aged 45 to 65 with acute or convalescent COVID-19.

This chain uses TRBV7-6 with TRBJ2-7; 15 bases map to TRBD2. V shed 4 bases, J shed 7 bases, and the junction held 11 bases outside the gene matches. There are 17 residues in the CDR3. Per germline, CDR1 SGHVS and CDR2 FNYEAQ. The CDR3, as DNA: TGTGCCAGCAGCTATGACCGACTCGGACTAGCGGGAGGGGAGCAGTACTTC. It yields the protein CASSYDRLGLAGGEQYF.

The CDR3 nucleotides read TGTGCCATACAGGGGGATTTCAATCAGCCCCAGCATTTT. This gives the protein CAIQGDFNQPQHF. V gene TRBV19 combines with J gene TRBJ1-5, with 8 bases lining up with TRBD1. J was trimmed by 3 bases and V by 10 bases; bases with no gene match: 5. The V gene's germline CDR1 is LNHDA and CDR2 SQIVND (reference sequence). CDR3 length: 13 amino acids.

The J gene is TRBJ2-1, the V gene TRBV7-6; tentative D call: TRBD2 (5 bases). The germline V and J ends were trimmed by 5 bases and 0 bases, with 11 bases remaining between them. The CDR3 runs to 15 residues. The germline V gene has CDR1 SGHVS and CDR2 FNYEAQ. The CDR3 is CASSAGRGSYNEQFF. Written as DNA, the CDR3 is TGTGCCAGCAGCGCAGGACGGGGCTCCTACAATGAGCAGTTCTTC. The variable domain in full, completed from reference TRBV7-6 and TRBJ2-1, reads GAGVSQSPRYKVTKRGQDVALRCDPISGHVSLYWYRQALGQGPEFLTYFNYEAQQDKSGLPNDRFSAERPEGSISTLTIQRTEQRDSAMYRCASSAGRGSYNEQFFGPGTRLTVL.

This chain uses TRBV28 with TRBJ2-7, with TRBD1 identical over 7 bases. J was trimmed by 5 bases and V by 6 bases; bases with no gene match: 7. The CDR3 consists of 13 residues. The germline V gene encodes CDR1 MDHEN and CDR2 SYDVKM. This chain's CDR3 is CASRVQGPNEQYF. Written as DNA, the CDR3 is TGTGCCAGCAGAGTACAGGGGCCCAACGAGCAGTACTTC.

The J gene is TRBJ2-2, the V gene TRBV7-9; 9 bases agree with TRBD1. V lost 1 base, J lost 6 bases, and 0 bases stayed unmatched. The CDR3 is 14 amino acids. Germline V lookup: CDR1 SEHNR, CDR2 FQNEAQ (reference sequence). The CDR3 is CASSLGQGAGELFF. CDR3 sequence (DNA): TGTGCCAGCAGCTTAGGACAGGGGGCCGGGGAGCTGTTTTTT.

Of note for this clone: Additional DNA sequences in this sample encode the identical CDR3. The chain employs TRBV9 and TRBJ2-1, with 7 positions matching TRBD2. The CDR3 has 15 residues. V gave up 0 bases and J gave up 3 bases; unmatched junction bases: 3. Germline V gene data show CDR1 as SGDLS and CDR2 as YYNGEE. The CDR3 spells CASSVGGGSYNEQFF. Here the CDR3 DNA reads TGTGCCAGCAGCGTAGGTGGCGGGAGCTACAATGAGCAGTTCTTC.

This clone has only one observation. The chain recombines TRBV5-5 with TRBJ1-3, with D possibly matching TRBD1 (5 bases). With 1 base removed from V and 4 bases from J, the gap between germline ends came to 12 bases. CDR1 is SGHKS and CDR2 is YYEKEE in the germline V gene (reference sequence). CDR3 size: 15 residues. The CDR3 protein is CASSLTGVPGNTIYF. In DNA, the CDR3 is TGTGCCAGCAGCTTGACGGGGGTCCCCGGAAACACCATATATTTT.

This chain's CDR3 is CASSVDSVNEKLFF. As DNA, the CDR3 is TGTGCCAGCAGCGTTGACAGTGTTAATGAAAAACTGTTTTTT. V is TRBV9 and J is TRBJ1-4; tentative D call: TRBD1 (5 bases). The germline V gene encodes CDR1 SGDLS and CDR2 YYNGEE. The CDR3 contains 14 residues. V was shortened by 2 bases and J by 4 bases, with 9 bases between the two germline ends.

This chain links TRBV7-9 with TRBJ2-7, with TRBD1 identical over 8 bases. Germline assignment: CDR1 SEHNR and CDR2 FQNEAQ (reference sequence). V lost 5 bases to trimming and J lost 7 bases; unmatched junction nucleotides: 10. CDR3 length: 14 amino acids. This chain's CDR3 is CASSRGTGVGEQYF. The DNA for the CDR3 is TGTGCCAGCAGCCGCGGGACAGGCGTAGGGGAGCAGTACTTC.

This sequence joins TRBV3-1 (or the pseudogene TRBV3-2) and TRBJ2-2; 9 bases are shared with TRBD1. Germline values: CDR1 LGHDT, CDR2 YNNKEL (reference sequence). Trimming cost V 4 bases and J 1 base; bases outside gene matches: 13. CDR3 length: 19 residues. CDR3 sequence reads: CASSPPRWTGEGNTGELFF. DNA for the CDR3: TGTGCCAGCAGCCCCCCACGTTGGACAGGGGAGGGGAACACCGGGGAGCTGTTTTTT.

The V and J genes are TRBV6-5 and TRBJ1-1, with D unclear. Germline V lookup: CDR1 MNHEY, CDR2 SVGAGI. The CDR3 sequence is 14 residues long. V was pared by 5 bases and J by 0 bases, with 10 bases between. CDR3 amino acids: CASSRGVMNTEAFF. The CDR3 DNA is TGTGCCAGCAGTCGGGGAGTCATGAACACTGAAGCTTTCTTT.